The sample holds a few counts of the clone carrying this T cell receptor (beta chain). What it recognizes is unknown. Germline V gene lookup returns CDR1 ENHRY and CDR2 SYGVKD. The CDR3 runs to 11 residues. V was clipped by 5 bases and J by 8 bases, with 7 bases between them. Each CDR3 protein gets one entry after TCRdb re-called the reads with MiXCR. The table includes approximately 700,000 distinct CDR3 sequences, roughly 35% detected once. The data originate from a study of T cell repertoires in cytomegalovirus infection. In the study overall: Evidence of both CMV infection and a matching HLA type came from public TCR beta signatures.

Findings of the study overall: Cumulative public TCR beta family frequency identified carriers of CMV plus the relevant HLA. CMV-specific TCR beta clonotypes restricted by HLA-C were the ones dominating the ex vivo response.

Sequenced: PBMCs. The chain combines TRBV10-3 with TRBJ2-1; D might be TRBD1 (5 bases). The sequence came from a human donor in good health (CMV status not recorded). Some clones in this sample may be carry-over from other donors' samples. CDR3 nucleotides: TGTGCCATCAGTCAGGGCGATGAGCAGTTCTTC. Translation: CAISQGDEQFF.